The rows below give T cell receptor beta chains drawn from one sample of a study of T cell repertoires in cytomegalovirus infection. These receptors' targets are unknown. TCRdb redid the calling of the reads with MiXCR, one entry per CDR3 protein. The sample records fewer than 200,000 distinct CDR3 sequences, 20% to 25% being singletons. This material consisted of CD8+ T cells from cultured PBMCs, taken from culture after CMV antigen stimulation. These receptors all stem from a human donor in good health (CMV status not recorded). Some clones in this sample may be carry-over from other donors' samples. The CDR3 runs from the conserved cysteine through the conserved F or W. D genes are given only for firm matches. The listing skips clone size in some rows; elsewhere it reads once, few, many or a size class.

D	V	size	J	CDR3	DNA
TRBD1	TRBV4-1	NA	TRBJ2-1	CASSQAAGQGANEQFF	TGCGCCAGCAGCCAAGCCGCCGGACAGGGGGCGAATGAGCAGTTCTTC
NA	TRBV4-1	few	TRBJ2-7	CASSQDLGGPVDEQYF	TGCGCCAGCAGCCAAGATCTAGGGGGGCCGGTCGACGAGCAGTACTTC
NA	TRBV6-2/TRBV6-3	few	TRBJ1-2	CASSYDRLPLLYGYTF	TGTGCCAGCAGTTACGATCGGCTTCCTCTTCTCTATGGCTACACCTTC
NA	TRBV2	once	TRBJ2-5	CASRTGGVPKETQYF	TGTGCCAGCAGAACCGGCGGGGTTCCCAAAGAGACCCAGTACTTC
NA	TRBV7-8	many	TRBJ1-1	CASSLVLGTEAFF	TGTGCCAGCAGCTTAGTTTTGGGGACTGAAGCTTTCTTT
NA	TRBV7-2	NA	TRBJ1-5	CASSSGYNQPQHF	TGTGCCAGCAGCTCGGGGTACAATCAGCCCCAGCATTTT
NA	TRBV9	many	TRBJ1-3	CASSFPTGGSSGNTIYF	TGTGCCAGCAGCTTCCCCACGGGAGGGTCCTCTGGAAACACCATATATTTT
TRBD2	TRBV25-1	NA	TRBJ2-5	CASSEPLRSGGAKTQYF	TGTGCCAGCAGTGAACCCTTACGGAGCGGGGGGGCAAAGACCCAGTACTTC
NA	TRBV7-8	few	TRBJ2-7	CASSSPNATGLLGPLDEQYF	TGTGCCAGCAGCTCACCTAATGCCACGGGACTCCTCGGACCCCTGGACGAGCAGTACTTC
NA	TRBV15	few	TRBJ2-3	CATSRAPIGDTQYF	TGTGCCACCAGCAGGGCACCGATAGGAGATACGCAGTATTTT
NA	TRBV27	few	TRBJ1-1	CASSLVRKDTEAFF	TGTGCCAGCAGTTTAGTGCGTAAGGACACTGAAGCTTTCTTT
TRBD1	TRBV7-9	NA	TRBJ2-5	CASSLVQGVETQYF	TGTGCCAGCAGCTTAGTACAGGGGGTTGAGACCCAGTACTTC
NA	TRBV11-2	NA	TRBJ2-2	CASSFHRQSENTGELFF	TGTGCCAGCAGCTTCCACAGGCAGTCAGAGAACACCGGGGAGCTGTTTTTT
TRBD1	TRBV7-8	NA	TRBJ2-4	CASSFGTGGLAKNIQYF	TGTGCCAGCAGCTTCGGGACAGGGGGCTTAGCCAAAAACATTCAGTACTTC
NA	TRBV6-6	few	TRBJ1-5	CASSHGYRANGDQPQHF	TGTGCCAGCAGCCACGGGTACAGGGCGAACGGGGATCAGCCCCAGCATTTT
NA	TRBV7-2	NA	TRBJ1-5	CASSPRGAGSNQPQHF	TGTGCCAGCAGCCCACGGGGGGCGGGGAGCAATCAGCCCCAGCATTTT
NA	TRBV7-2	NA	TRBJ1-2	CASSLTGTSGYTF	TGTGCCAGCAGCTTAACAGGGACGAGCGGCTACACCTTC
NA	TRBV27	NA	TRBJ2-5	CASSFSQGPTETQYF	TGTGCCAGCAGTTTTTCACAGGGACCGACAGAGACCCAGTACTTC
NA	TRBV20-1	NA	TRBJ2-7	CSARPLTLYEQYF	TGCAGTGCTAGACCCCTGACACTCTACGAGCAGTACTTC
NA	TRBV28	few	TRBJ2-1	CASSLLSSGETNEQFF	TGTGCCAGCAGTTTACTGAGTAGCGGAGAAACCAATGAGCAGTTCTTC
TRBD1	TRBV19	NA	TRBJ2-2	CASNRGSGELFF	TGTGCCAGTAACAGGGGATCCGGAGAGCTGTTTTTT
NA	TRBV7-9	NA	TRBJ2-7	CASSVSGFINEQYF	TGTGCCAGCAGCGTTTCCGGTTTTATCAACGAGCAGTACTTC
NA	TRBV7-8	NA	TRBJ1-5	CASSLVIWGSNQPQHF	TGTGCCAGCAGCTTAGTTATCTGGGGCAGCAATCAGCCCCAGCATTTT
NA	TRBV7-9	NA	TRBJ2-1	CASSLVWDLIGVNEQFF	TGTGCCAGCAGCTTAGTGTGGGATTTAATCGGGGTCAATGAGCAGTTCTTC
NA	TRBV20-1	NA	TRBJ1-2	CSARDRGGDYGYTF	TGCAGTGCTAGAGACCGCGGGGGCGACTATGGCTACACCTTC
TRBD1	TRBV20-1	few	TRBJ1-6	CRAEKPGQTITSPLHF	TGCAGGGCCGAAAAACCGGGACAGACGATCACTTCACCCCTCCACTTT
TRBD2	TRBV7-8	NA	TRBJ2-7	CASSLSGGASSYEQYF	TGTGCCAGCAGCTTGAGCGGGGGGGCGTCCTCCTACGAGCAGTACTTC
NA	TRBV2	NA	TRBJ2-7	CASPGGTGSLEQYF	TGTGCCAGCCCGGGGGGGACAGGGAGCTTGGAGCAGTACTTC
NA	TRBV7-8	NA	TRBJ1-5	CASSGSWTGPRWAQHF	TGTGCCAGCAGCGGAAGCTGGACGGGGCCTAGATGGGCCCAGCATTTT
NA	TRBV4-3	NA	TRBJ1-3	CASSPSGAGSSGNTIYF	TGCGCCAGCAGTCCTTCGGGGGCGGGGAGCTCTGGAAACACCATATATTTT
NA	TRBV6-6	NA	TRBJ2-3	CASSYSISSTDTQYF	TGTGCCAGCAGTTACTCTATCTCTAGCACAGATACGCAGTATTTT
TRBD1	TRBV12-3/TRBV12-4	NA	TRBJ1-5	CASTDRDSNQPQHF	TGTGCCAGCACGGACAGGGATAGCAATCAGCCCCAGCATTTT
TRBD2	TRBV24-1	NA	TRBJ2-1	CATRSGSGNNEQFF	TGTGCCACCAGGAGCGGGAGCGGGAACAATGAGCAGTTCTTC